This T cell receptor beta chain was obtained from a study of T cell repertoires in cytomegalovirus infection. MiXCR was run by TCRdb on the reads, yielding one entry per CDR3 protein. The table has some 590,000 distinct CDR3 sequences, 40% seen once. Germline V lookup: CDR1 MNHEY, CDR2 SVGAGI. The CDR3 is made up of 15 amino acids. Between the trimmed V and J ends, which lost 4 bases and 3 bases, there was a span of 14 bases. This clonotype showed up just once. Its antigen is as yet unknown. The source material was cultured PBMCs, sampled from culture after CMV antigen stimulation. This chain links TRBV6-5 with TRBJ2-3; tentative D call: TRBD1 (5 bases). This TCR came from a human donor in good health (CMV status not recorded). Some clones in this sample may be carry-over from other donors' samples. This CDR3 is CASSSSGKSTDTQYF. Written as DNA, the CDR3 is TGTGCCAGCAGTTCCTCAGGGAAATCTACAGATACGCAGTATTTT.